Each of the 22 T cell receptor beta chains below was sequenced from the same sample in a study of blood T cell repertoires in COVID-19. The repertoire was sequenced with immunoSEQ multiplex PCR; TCRdb's copy has only in-frame clones and lacks some. The repertoire has some 180,000 clones, roughly 79% of them found once; the top ten carry 11%. The sequenced sample was peripheral blood. Receptors originate from a woman aged 40 to 50 with COVID-19, enrolled during active disease.

This rearrangement joins TRBV6-4 to TRBJ2-3; D possibly corresponds to TRBD2 (5 bases). CDR3 size: 15 residues. Deletions cut 2 bases from V and 0 bases from J, with 9 bases between. Germline V gene sequence: CDR1 MRHNA, CDR2 SNTAGT. The CDR3 nucleotides are TGTGCCAGCAGTGACCAGCGGAGCAGCACAGATACGCAGTATTTT. Translation: CASSDQRSSTDTQYF.

J is TRBJ2-2 and V is TRBV11-3; TRBD1 matches at 8 bases. Trimming cost V 5 bases and J 3 bases; bases outside gene matches: 8. The CDR3 spans 16 residues. CDR1 is SGHNT, CDR2 YENEEA, per germline. CDR3 DNA: TGTGCCAGCAGCACAAGAAGACAGGGGTACACCGGGGAGCTGTTTTTT. Translation: CASSTRRQGYTGELFF.

The chain is built from TRBV3-1 (or the pseudogene TRBV3-2) and TRBJ2-1, with D perhaps matching TRBD2 (5 bases). Germline-derived CDR1 and CDR2 are LGHDT and YNNKEL (reference sequence). The germline V and J ends were trimmed by 4 bases and 1 base, with 14 bases remaining between them. This CDR3 spans 16 amino acids. The CDR3 is CASSRPSGGSYNEQFF. In nucleotides, the CDR3 is TGTGCCAGCAGCCGCCCAAGCGGTGGGTCCTACAATGAGCAGTTCTTC.

This clone was counted only a few times. The CDR3 region has the DNA TGTGCCAGCAGGCCACAGTCGGTCAATCAGCCCCAGCATTTT. Protein sequence: CASRPQSVNQPQHF. The chain employs TRBV27 and TRBJ1-5; D uncertain. Per germline, CDR1 MNHEY and CDR2 SMNVEV (reference sequence). The V end was cut by 6 bases, the J end by 3 bases, with 12 bases between. This CDR3 is 14 amino acids long.

The V call is TRBV10-3, the J call TRBJ2-5; possibly TRBD2 for D (6 bases). Germline V gene data show CDR1 as ENHRY and CDR2 as SYGVKD. CDR3 size: 13 residues. V lost 8 bases and J 4 bases, leaving 14 bases between the germline ends. CDR3 loop: CAIAGLDRETQYF. CDR3 nucleotides: TGTGCCATCGCGGGACTGGATCGAGAGACCCAGTACTTC.

This chain uses TRBV7-6 with TRBJ2-1; 8 bases fit TRBD2. Germline V gives CDR1 SGHVS, CDR2 FNYEAQ. Losses at the gene ends were 3 bases for V and 4 bases for J; bases not matched to a gene: 5. This CDR3 contains 15 residues. In DNA, the CDR3 is TGTGCCAGCAGCTTTCTCGGGGGGGCTTACAATGAGCAGTTCTTC. Translated: CASSFLGGAYNEQFF.

In its sample, this clone was seen once. The rearrangement links TRBV30 to TRBJ1-3; 8 nucleotides agree with TRBD1. Unmatched junction bases numbered 5, after V lost 0 bases and J lost 7 bases. Germline V lookup: CDR1 GTSNPN, CDR2 SVGIG (reference sequence). CDR3 size: 14 residues. The CDR3 spells CAWSVGQGGNTIYF. The CDR3 coding sequence is TGTGCCTGGAGTGTTGGACAGGGAGGTAACACCATATATTTT.

The V gene is TRBV7-8, the J gene TRBJ2-5, with D perhaps matching TRBD2 (7 bases). The V gene's germline CDR1 is SGHVS and CDR2 FQNEAQ. This CDR3 has 13 amino acids. V lost 4 bases and J 7 bases, leaving 13 bases between the germline ends. DNA of the CDR3: TGTGCCAGCAGCTCGGAGGCGGGGGCGACCCAGTACTTC. The encoded protein is CASSSEAGATQYF.

This clone was observed a few times. J is TRBJ1-5 and V is TRBV27; D not certain. The CDR3 has 15 residues. The V gene's germline CDR1 is MNHEY and CDR2 SMNVEV (reference sequence). The V gene lost 1 base and the J gene lost 5 bases, with 12 bases spanning the gap. This chain's CDR3 is CASSLLGLGDQPQHF. The DNA for the CDR3 is TGTGCCAGCAGTTTATTGGGCTTAGGCGATCAGCCCCAGCATTTT.

J is TRBJ2-1 and V is TRBV7-9; no definite D call. CDR3 length: 13 residues. Per germline, CDR1 SEHNR and CDR2 FQNEAQ (reference sequence). Between the trimmed V and J ends, which lost 6 bases and 6 bases, there was a span of 12 bases. CDR3 loop: CASSRTPGNEQFF. The DNA of the CDR3 is TGTGCCAGCAGTCGTACACCGGGCAATGAGCAGTTCTTC.

V gene TRBV12-3 or TRBV12-4 combines with J gene TRBJ1-1; 8 nucleotides match TRBD1. The CDR3 runs to 12 residues. The J segment lost 11 bases and the V segment lost 6 bases, leaving 8 bases of the junction unmatched. The CDR3 loop is CASSRQGTMAFF. CDR3 coding DNA: TGTGCCAGCAGCCGACAGGGGACTATGGCTTTCTTT.

A word on this clone: Mismatch with germline at one junction end may stem from a read error. V is TRBV7-7 and J is TRBJ2-5; TRBD2 matches at 12 bases. CDR3 length: 19 amino acids. Germline CDR1 reads SSHAT; CDR2 reads FNYEAQ (reference sequence). CDR3 nucleotides: TGTGCTAGCAGCCTCTCCCGACTAGCGGGAGACCCATACCAAGAGACCCAGTACTTC. Amino acids: CASSLSRLAGDPYQETQYF.

The rearrangement links TRBV19 to TRBJ2-4; TRBD1 might be the D (6 bases). The length of the CDR3 is 15 residues. Trimming cost V 6 bases and J 2 bases, with 14 bases left between them. From germline, CDR1 is LNHDA and CDR2 SQIVND (reference sequence). In DNA, the CDR3 is TGTGCCAGTAGGAACCGGGACACGTCCAAAAACATTCAGTACTTC. Translating gives CASRNRDTSKNIQYF.

Concerning this clone: At one of its ends the junction is not consistent with the germline gene, which may arise from a read error. The chain uses TRBV7-6 and TRBJ2-5, with TRBD2 matching 9 bases. The CDR3 runs 17 residues. Germline CDR1 is SGHVS and CDR2 is FNYEAQ. CDR3 amino acids: CASTLGVGSGGQETQYF. The CDR3 region has the DNA TGTGCCAGCACCTTAGGGGTCGGTAGCGGGGGCCAAGAGACCCAGTACTTC.

This clone was counted between two and nine times. The CDR3 nucleotides are TGTGCCCCGCCAGGGCCCCCGTCCGGAAACACCATATATTTT. Residues: CAPPGPPSGNTIYF. This chain connects TRBV5-3 to TRBJ1-3; tentative D call: TRBD1 (5 bases). TRBV5-3 is an ORF, and what it does is uncertain. The CDR3 loop spans 14 amino acids. V shed 10 bases and J shed 4 bases, with 18 bases lying between them.

The chain employs TRBV29-1 and TRBJ1-1, with a possible D match to TRBD1 (6 bases). Trimming stripped 7 bases from V and 9 bases from J, with 15 bases between. The CDR3 is 11 amino acids. CDR1 is SQVTM, CDR2 ANQGSEA, per germline. The CDR3 bases are TGCAGCGCCGGTGGACAGCCAAAAGCTTTCTTT. Translation: CSAGGQPKAFF.

CDR3 bases: TGCAGCGCCCAGACTAGCGGAGCTTACGAGCAGTACTTC. As protein: CSAQTSGAYEQYF. The chain uses TRBV29-1 and TRBJ2-7; 9 bases agree with TRBD2. Germline-derived CDR1 and CDR2 are SQVTM and ANQGSEA. Losses at the gene ends were 7 bases for V and 4 bases for J; bases not matched to a gene: 8. This CDR3 comprises 13 residues.

The chain uses TRBV28 and TRBJ2-2; D not resolved. Trimming stripped 2 bases from V and 4 bases from J, with 8 bases between. Germline V gene data show CDR1 as MDHEN and CDR2 as SYDVKM. The CDR3 covers 14 residues. CDR3 coding DNA: TGTGCCAGCAGTTTAGCGGTGGGCACCGGGGAGCTGTTTTTT. It yields the protein CASSLAVGTGELFF.

This sequence joins TRBV6-5 and TRBJ2-5; D may be TRBD1 (6 bases). The CDR3 totals 14 residues. The germline CDR1 and CDR2 sequences are MNHEY and SVGAGI. Trimming cost V 6 bases and J 5 bases, with 16 bases left between them. For the CDR3, the DNA is TGTGCCAGCAGGGGGACACCCGGGGCGGAGACCCAGTACTTC. This translates into CASRGTPGAETQYF.

This chain connects TRBV2 to TRBJ1-1; D is possibly TRBD1 (5 bases). Trimming removed 7 bases from V and 5 bases from J, with 23 bases in between. This CDR3 comprises 16 residues. The germline V gene has CDR1 SNHLY and CDR2 FYNNEI. CDR3 sequence: CASTERGAAGRTEAFF. The CDR3 bases are TGTGCCAGCACCGAAAGAGGGGCAGCCGGGAGGACTGAAGCTTTCTTT.

The rearrangement uses TRBV6-5 and TRBJ1-2; 9 bases align to TRBD1. The CDR3 runs to 15 residues. The V and J ends lost 0 bases and 3 bases, in that order; junction bases with no gene match: 2. Germline CDR1 reads MNHEY; CDR2 reads SVGAGI. CDR3 sequence: CASSYSTGGDYGYTF. CDR3 nucleotide sequence: TGTGCCAGCAGTTACTCGACAGGGGGGGACTATGGCTACACCTTC.

The rearrangement joins TRBV19 to TRBJ1-2; no clear D gene. V lost 4 bases to trimming and J lost 10 bases, with 16 bases between them. The CDR3 covers 13 residues. CDR1 is LNHDA and CDR2 is SQIVND in the germline V gene (reference sequence). The CDR3 spells CASSTYSLGIYTF. CDR3 in DNA: TGTGCCAGTAGTACCTACAGCCTCGGGATCTACACCTTC.